These 4 T cell receptor beta chains share one sample of origin, sequenced in a study of cytomegalovirus exposure and HLA in healthy donors. The repertoire was sequenced with immunoSEQ multiplex PCR; TCRdb's copy has only in-frame clones and lacks some. The sample holds some 150,000 clones, 87% seen once. Source material: PBMCs. The receptors were gathered from a man between 18 and 29 years old in good health and CMV-seropositive.

V gene TRBV14 combines with J gene TRBJ2-7; 7 positions agree with TRBD1. The germline V gene encodes CDR1 SGHDN and CDR2 FVKESK. The CDR3 runs 14 residues. The V gene end was trimmed by 11 bases and the J gene end by 7 bases; junction bases not matched to a gene: 17. CDR3 residues: CAFIRVDRREEQYF. CDR3 nucleotide sequence: TGTGCCTTTATAAGGGTGGACAGGCGAGAAGAGCAGTACTTC. The variable domain in full, completed from reference TRBV14 and TRBJ2-7, reads EAGVTQFPSHSVIEKGQTVTLRCDPISGHDNLYWYRRVMGKEIKFLLHFVKESKQDESGMPNNRFLAERTGGTYSTLKVQPAELEDSGVYFCAFIRVDRREEQYFGPGTRLTVT.

Comment on this clone: An end of the junction does not agree with germline; a read error may underlie this. CDR3 sequence (DNA): TGTGCCAGCAGCATAGCGGGAGGAGGGCACAATGAGCAGTTCTTC. It encodes CASSIAGGGHNEQFF. The V and J genes are TRBV7-2 and TRBJ2-1; 10 bases map to TRBD2. Per the germline V gene, CDR1 is SGHTA and CDR2 is FQGNSA. The CDR3 runs to 15 residues.

The chain carries TRBV6-5 and TRBJ1-4; D is unresolved. The V gene's germline CDR1 is MNHEY and CDR2 SVGAGI. This CDR3 is 15 amino acids long. V was pared by 0 bases and J by 5 bases, with 10 bases between. The CDR3 nucleotides read TGTGCCAGCAGTTACTCTGTTACCAGGAATGAAAAACTGTTTTTT. It is translated as CASSYSVTRNEKLFF.

V is TRBV27 and J is TRBJ1-2; maybe TRBD1 (5 bases). The germline gives CDR1 MNHEY, CDR2 SMNVEV (reference sequence). This CDR3 is 15 amino acids long. The V end was cut by 4 bases, the J end by 0 bases, with 12 bases between. CDR3 loop: CASSYSGIANYGYTF. The DNA for the CDR3 is TGTGCCAGCAGTTACTCAGGGATAGCTAACTATGGCTACACCTTC.